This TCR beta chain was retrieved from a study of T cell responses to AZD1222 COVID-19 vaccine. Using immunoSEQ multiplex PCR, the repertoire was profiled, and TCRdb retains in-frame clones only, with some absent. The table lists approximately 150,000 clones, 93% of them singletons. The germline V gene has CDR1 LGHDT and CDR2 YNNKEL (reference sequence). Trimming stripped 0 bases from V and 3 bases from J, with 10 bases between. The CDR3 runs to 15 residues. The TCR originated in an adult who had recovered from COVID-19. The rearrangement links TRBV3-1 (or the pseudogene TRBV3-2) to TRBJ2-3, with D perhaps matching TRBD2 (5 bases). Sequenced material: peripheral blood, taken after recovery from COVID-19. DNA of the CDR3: TGTGCCAGCAGCCAAGAGGGAGCATTGACAGATACGCAGTATTTT. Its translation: CASSQEGALTDTQYF.